These 8 T cell receptor beta chains were all obtained from the same sample, sequenced in a study of identical twins. From the 5' RACE reads, TCRdb called clonotypes with MiXCR, one entry per CDR3 protein. The sample has a few hundred thousand distinct CDR3 sequences; roughly 24% are singletons. This sample was also put to use in a study of T cells expressing NK-cell markers.

Material for sequencing was CD4+ T cells sorted from blood. These receptors all come from a woman aged 18 to 35 in good health.

This clonotype was recorded many times. The chain carries TRBV7-2 and TRBJ2-2, with D maybe TRBD1 (6 bases). Germline V lookup: CDR1 SGHTA, CDR2 FQGNSA. V was clipped by 8 bases and J by 4 bases, with 14 bases between them. The CDR3 spans 14 residues. Here the CDR3 DNA reads TGTGCCAGCGGCGGACAGACGGGCACCGGGGAGCTGTTTTTT. Translating gives CASGGQTGTGELFF. Variable domain in full (rest from reference TRBV7-2 and TRBJ2-2): GAGVSQSPSNKVTEKGKDVELRCDPISGHTALYWYRQSLGQGLEFLIYFQGNSAPDKSGLPSDRFSAERTGGSVSTLTIQRTQQEDSAVYLCASGGQTGTGELFFGEGSRLTVL.

The chain uses TRBV18 and TRBJ2-7; D is possibly TRBD1 (5 bases). Germline V gives CDR1 KGHSH, CDR2 LQKENI. CDR3 length equals 15 residues. V lost 3 bases and J lost 0, with 12 bases in between. Here the CDR3 DNA reads TGTGCCAGCTCACCCGTGACAGCCACCTCCTACGAGCAGTACTTC. Translation: CASSPVTATSYEQYF. Based on the CDR3 plus reference TRBV18 and TRBJ2-7, the full variable domain is NAGVMQNPRHLVRRRGQEARLRCSPMKGHSHVYWYRQLPEEGLKFMVYLQKENIIDESGMPKERFSAEFPKEGPSILRIQQVVRGDSAAYFCASSPVTATSYEQYFGPGTRLTVT.

This chain connects TRBV18 to TRBJ2-1; D is possibly TRBD1 (6 bases). The CDR3 is 18 residues long. Germline-derived CDR1 and CDR2 are KGHSH and LQKENI. V was clipped by 1 base and J by 1 base, with 17 bases between them. CDR3 DNA: TGTGCCAGCTCACCACAGTCTCGGACAGTCATGTCCTACAATGAGCAGTTCTTC. Protein sequence: CASSPQSRTVMSYNEQFF.

This clonotype was observed a few times. This chain connects TRBV5-1 to TRBJ2-5; 7 bases map to TRBD2. This CDR3 spans 13 amino acids. CDR1 is SGHRS and CDR2 is YFSETQ in the germline V gene. J lost 4 bases, V lost 4 bases, and 4 bases had no gene match. Here the CDR3 reads CASSAAGRETQYF. The CDR3 region has the DNA TGCGCCAGCAGCGCAGCGGGGCGAGAGACCCAGTACTTC.

V usage is TRBV24-1 and J usage is TRBJ2-3; TRBD2 might be the D (7 bases). Trimming took 3 bases from V and 4 from J, leaving 13 bases between them. The CDR3 contains 15 residues. From germline, CDR1 is KGHDR and CDR2 SFDVKD. The CDR3 protein is CATSDHREGPDTQYF. The DNA of the CDR3 is TGTGCCACCAGTGATCACAGGGAGGGCCCAGATACGCAGTATTTT.

The chain joins TRBV20-1 to TRBJ2-5; a possible D gene is TRBD2 (7 bases). Germline loops: CDR1 DFQATT, CDR2 SNEGSKA (reference sequence). This CDR3 contains 12 residues. Trimming removed 7 bases at V and 5 bases at J, with 14 bases between. As DNA, the CDR3 is TGCAGTGTTGGTGGCGGGGGCGAGACCCAGTACTTC. Its protein is CSVGGGGETQYF.

CDR3 in amino acids: CAWSVQGDTQYF. For the CDR3, the DNA is TGTGCCTGGAGTGTACAGGGAGATACGCAGTATTTT. The V gene is TRBV30, the J gene TRBJ2-3; D might be TRBD1 (6 bases). CDR3 length: 12 amino acids. V was shortened by 0 bases and J by 5 bases, with 6 bases between the two germline ends. Germline values: CDR1 GTSNPN, CDR2 SVGIG (reference sequence).

Written as DNA, the CDR3 is TGTGCCAGCAGCTTAGGCAAGGACGAGCAGTACTTC. Protein product: CASSLGKDEQYF. The genes are TRBV7-9 and TRBJ2-7; D not resolved. With 1 base removed from V and 5 bases from J, the gap between germline ends came to 6 bases. CDR3 size: 12 residues. Germline V gives CDR1 SEHNR, CDR2 FQNEAQ (reference sequence).